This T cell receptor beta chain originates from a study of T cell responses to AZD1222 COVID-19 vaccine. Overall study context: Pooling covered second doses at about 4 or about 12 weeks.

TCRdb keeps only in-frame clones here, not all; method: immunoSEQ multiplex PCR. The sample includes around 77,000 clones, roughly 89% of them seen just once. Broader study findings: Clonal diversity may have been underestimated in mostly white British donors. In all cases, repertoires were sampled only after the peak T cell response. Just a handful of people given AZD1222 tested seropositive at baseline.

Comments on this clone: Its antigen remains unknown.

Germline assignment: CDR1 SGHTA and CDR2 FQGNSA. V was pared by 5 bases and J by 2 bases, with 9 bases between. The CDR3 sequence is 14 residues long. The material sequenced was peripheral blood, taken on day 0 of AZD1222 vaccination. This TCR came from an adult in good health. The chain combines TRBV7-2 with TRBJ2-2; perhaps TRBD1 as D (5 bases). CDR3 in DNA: TGTGCCAGCAGCAGGGGAACAAACACCGGGGAGCTGTTTTTT. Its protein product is CASSRGTNTGELFF.